The clone carrying this T cell receptor (beta chain) was seen a handful of times. The antigen is unknown. MiXCR was run by TCRdb on the RACE reads, yielding one entry per CDR3 protein. The sample contains about 120,000 distinct CDR3 sequences, roughly an eighth of which appear only once. These data are taken from a study of human T cells and chemical hapten exposure. In the study overall: Alopecia areata, totalis or universalis affected patients, mainly female. Study-level points and caveats: Relative to controls, expanded TCRs formed significantly more large CDR3 similarity clusters. TCRs whose frequency exceeded 1 in 1000 remained the same following DPC sensitization.

This CDR3 has 12 amino acids. The V gene's germline CDR1 is MNHEY and CDR2 SVGAGI. V was cut by 8 bases and J by 2 bases, with 7 bases left in between. Time point meaning: patch test 1, 2 weeks after DPC sensitization. Treatment defined: therapeutic diphenylcyclopropenone sensitization with weekly scalp DPC. V is TRBV6-5 and J is TRBJ1-5, with D uncertain. This specimen was whole blood, taken in connection with sensitization to the hapten diphenylcyclopropenone (DPC). The TCR originated in a young man with alopecia areata. Some clones in this sample may be carry-over from other donors' samples. In nucleotides, the CDR3 is TGTGCCAGCGGAGGGCGCAATCAGCCCCAGCATTTT. The encoded protein is CASGGRNQPQHF.